This T cell receptor (beta chain) came from a study of T cell repertoires and HLA-DP antigens. The germline V and J ends were trimmed by 4 bases and 8 bases, with 14 bases remaining between them. The CDR3 is 13 amino acids. CDR1 is MDHEN and CDR2 is SYDVKM in the germline V gene. As for this clone: Its antigen is as yet unknown.

Study observations and caveats: A non-physiological HeLa system presented antigen to total CD4+ responders.

Pre-culture CD4+ samples were sequenced deeply, targeting roughly 200,000 T cell genomes. Libraries were prepared by immunoSEQ multiplex PCR; TCRdb keeps only in-frame clonotypes and omits some of them. The data hold some 120,000 clones, with over 90% observed a single time. The sequencing input was CD4+ T cells from PBMCs. The TCR was taken from a woman aged 18-30 years in good health and CMV-seronegative. The rearrangement joins TRBV28 to TRBJ1-2; D may be TRBD1 (5 bases). The CDR3 region has the DNA TGTGCCAGCAGTTCAAGCTCCCGGACAGGCTACACCTTC. It codes for CASSSSSRTGYTF.